The rows below give T cell receptor beta chains drawn from one sample of a study of blood T cell repertoires in COVID-19. Assay: immunoSEQ multiplex PCR; the TCRdb copy retains only in-frame clones and omits some. The sample records roughly 150,000 clones, over 70% being singletons. Specimen: peripheral blood. Receptors originate from a man between 45 and 60 years old with active or convalescent COVID-19. The CDR3 runs from the conserved cysteine through the conserved F or W. Clone size is given for some rows only: seen once, a few or many times, or a class if the clone is expanded.

CDR3aa: CASSLTGGTGELFF; v_gene: TRBV28; abundance: .
CDR3aa: CASRTGMVHEQYF; v_gene: TRBV12-3/TRBV12-4; abundance: .
CDR3aa: CASSSGGEQYF; v_gene: TRBV5-1; abundance: once
CDR3aa: CASSVGTRDSKTDTQYF; v_gene: TRBV14; abundance: .
CDR3aa: CASRTGTGANQPQHF; v_gene: TRBV19; abundance: .
CDR3aa: CASSFRGGGSTDTQYF; v_gene: TRBV11-2; abundance: .
CDR3aa: CASSLDNYEQYF; v_gene: TRBV5-1; abundance: .
CDR3aa: CASSFSGSHIDEQFF; v_gene: TRBV5-1; abundance: .
CDR3aa: CASSADPWGSFEQYF; v_gene: TRBV7-3; abundance: few
CDR3aa: CASSQEGLAGDEQFF; v_gene: TRBV3-1/TRBV3-2; abundance: .
CDR3aa: CASSLTLAGGPGELFF; v_gene: TRBV7-3; abundance: few
CDR3aa: CASSYIRGGSPLHF; v_gene: TRBV5-4; abundance: .
CDR3aa: CASSLYRGDVPEAFF; v_gene: TRBV7-9; abundance: .
CDR3aa: CAPLGHPSYEQYF; v_gene: TRBV24-1; abundance: few
CDR3aa: CASSQPGLRYNEQFF; v_gene: TRBV4-1; abundance: .
CDR3aa: CASSLTSGNTGELFF; v_gene: TRBV5-1; abundance: .
CDR3aa: CATSRDPQGETQYF; v_gene: TRBV15; abundance: once
CDR3aa: CSVEGTGFHEQYF; v_gene: TRBV29-1; abundance: few
CDR3aa: CAWSPGTGGGNTIYF; v_gene: TRBV30; abundance: .
CDR3aa: CASTINSGSVSGELFF; v_gene: TRBV27; abundance: .
CDR3aa: CASSDRGEGADTQYF; v_gene: TRBV25-1; abundance: once
CDR3aa: CATSRALRTGVEQYF; v_gene: TRBV15; abundance: .
CDR3aa: CASSLGQGATNEKLFF; v_gene: TRBV5-1; abundance: .
CDR3aa: CASSQAIDREVNQPQHF; v_gene: TRBV4-1; abundance: .
CDR3aa: CASSLGGLAGVGGELFF; v_gene: TRBV7-7; abundance: few
CDR3aa: CASSPSAARNEKLFF; v_gene: TRBV5-1; abundance: .
CDR3aa: CASSHASRAKEKLFF; v_gene: TRBV3-1/TRBV3-2; abundance: once
CDR3aa: CASSQEAGFHYEQYF; v_gene: TRBV4-1; abundance: .
CDR3aa: CASSQEAGTAYEQYF; v_gene: TRBV3-1/TRBV3-2; abundance: .
CDR3aa: CASMSASGRAEKLFF; v_gene: TRBV2; abundance: few
CDR3aa: CASSARLAGDTDTQYF; v_gene: TRBV5-4; abundance: .
CDR3aa: CASSLVTSGQETQYF; v_gene: TRBV7-7; abundance: once
CDR3aa: CASSPGEEGYYGYTF; v_gene: TRBV28; abundance: .
CDR3aa: CASSIYGVFSGANVLTF; v_gene: TRBV19; abundance: .
CDR3aa: CASRFGGRDSYEQYF; v_gene: TRBV5-1; abundance: .
CDR3aa: CASSIGGGGNQPQHF; v_gene: TRBV19; abundance: .